One and the same sample provided the 9 T cell receptor beta chains below, sequenced in a study of cytomegalovirus exposure and HLA in healthy donors. Use of 60 Vbeta and 13 Jbeta primers characterized the PCR. Method: immunoSEQ multiplex PCR; TCRdb's copy keeps in-frame clones and lacks some. Of roughly 140,000 clones in the sample, almost 85% are singletons; the top ten hold roughly 9.7%. Sequenced input: PBMCs. The receptor source for this set is an older woman in good health and CMV-seropositive.

J is TRBJ2-3 and V is TRBV6-5; D is uncertain. The CDR3 consists of 13 residues. Trimming shortened V by 6 bases and J by 3 bases, and 10 bases separated the two germline ends. Germline-derived CDR1 and CDR2 are MNHEY and SVGAGI. CDR3 in amino acids: CASRDFLTDTQYF. CDR3 DNA: TGTGCCAGCAGAGACTTTTTAACAGATACGCAGTATTTT.

The chain recombines TRBV28 with TRBJ2-7; 7 nucleotides line up with TRBD2. The trim removed 5 bases at V and 8 bases at J, leaving 12 bases unmatched. The germline gives CDR1 MDHEN, CDR2 SYDVKM. The CDR3 is 14 residues long. CDR3 region: CASSPHTGGLQQYF. For the CDR3, the DNA is TGTGCCAGCAGTCCACATACCGGGGGGTTACAGCAGTACTTC.

The rearrangement links TRBV29-1 to TRBJ1-2; D gene ambiguous. Germline lookup yields CDR1 SQVTM and CDR2 ANQGSEA. Between the trimmed V and J ends, which lost 3 bases and 8 bases, there was a span of 13 bases. The CDR3 extends over 12 amino acids. In DNA, the CDR3 is TGCAGCGTTGAGCGGCAGCTCCTAGGCTACACCTTC. This codes for CSVERQLLGYTF.

About this clone itself: In the same sample, other DNA sequences code for this CDR3. The chain links TRBV4-3 to TRBJ2-2; tentatively, D is TRBD2 (5 bases). V was clipped by 0 bases and J by 0 bases, with 11 bases between them. CDR1 LGHNA and CDR2 YSLEER come from the germline V gene. The CDR3 totals 17 residues. CDR3 nucleotide sequence: TGCGCCAGCAGCCAAGATCTGGCGGGTACGAACACCGGGGAGCTGTTTTTT. Encoded protein: CASSQDLAGTNTGELFF.

The genes are TRBV6-5 and TRBJ1-4; D perhaps matches TRBD1 (6 bases). Per germline, CDR1 MNHEY and CDR2 SVGAGI. This CDR3 contains 13 residues. The ends were cut back, 6 bases at V and 8 bases at J, with 13 bases in the middle. The CDR3 loop reads CASSRTALEKLFF. The DNA for the CDR3 is TGTGCCAGCAGCAGGACAGCCTTGGAAAAACTGTTTTTT.

The chain links TRBV30 to TRBJ2-7; TRBD1 is a possible D gene (6 bases). Germline V gives CDR1 GTSNPN, CDR2 SVGIG (reference sequence). The length of the CDR3 is 15 residues. Trimming stripped 0 bases from V and 3 bases from J, with 15 bases between. The CDR3 loop reads CAWSVPGQGLYEQYF. The CDR3 DNA reads TGTGCCTGGAGTGTACCGGGACAAGGTCTCTACGAGCAGTACTTC.

This sequence joins TRBV9 and TRBJ2-1, with D perhaps TRBD1 (6 bases). CDR1 and CDR2 from the germline V gene are SGDLS and YYNGEE. The CDR3 is made up of 15 amino acids. The germline V and J ends were trimmed by 0 bases and 6 bases, with 13 bases remaining between them. The CDR3 region is CASSVVGTFGNEQFF. The CDR3 DNA is TGTGCCAGCAGCGTAGTGGGGACATTTGGCAATGAGCAGTTCTTC.

This chain connects TRBV7-2 to TRBJ2-1, with a possible D match to TRBD1 (5 bases). Germline CDR1 is SGHTA and CDR2 is FQGNSA. The CDR3 has 15 residues. The V end was cut by 6 bases, the J end by 3 bases, with 15 bases between. The CDR3 nucleotides read TGTGCCAGCAGTCAAGGGGCAGAATACTACAATGAGCAGTTCTTC. Translation: CASSQGAEYYNEQFF.

This sequence joins TRBV7-8 and TRBJ2-3, with 10 bases aligning to TRBD2. Trimming took 2 bases from V and 1 from J; bases not matched to a gene: 12. Germline assignment: CDR1 SGHVS and CDR2 FQNEAQ. CDR3 length: 19 amino acids. The DNA of the CDR3 is TGTGCCAGCAGCTTAAGGGCTAGCGGGAGTGGTAAACGCACAGATACGCAGTATTTT. Its translation: CASSLRASGSGKRTDTQYF. The full variable domain, its missing parts supplied by reference TRBV7-8 and TRBJ2-3, is GAGVSQSPRYKVAKRGQDVALRCDPISGHVSLFWYQQALGQGPEFLTYFQNEAQLDKSGLPSDRFFAERPEGSVSTLKIQRTQQEDSAVYLCASSLRASGSGKRTDTQYFGPGTRLTVL.